A selection of T cell receptor beta chains follows, all from one sample in a study of blood T cell repertoires in COVID-19. Assay: immunoSEQ multiplex PCR; the TCRdb copy retains only in-frame clones and omits some. The sample gives around 200,000 clones, 86% of which show up once; approximately 4.8% is in the top ten. Specimen: PBMCs or T cells enriched from blood (not recorded which). The receptors derive from a woman aged 30 to 39 who had been exposed to COVID-19. The CDR3 runs from the conserved cysteine through the conserved F or W. A D gene is named only where the DNA matches it firmly. Clone size is stated in some rows and not others, as once, few, many or a class when expanded.

j_call v_call d_call clone_size cdr3_aa cdr3_nt
TRBJ1-5 TRBV3-1/TRBV3-2 TRBD1 - CASSRQGAGQPQHF TGTGCCAGCAGCAGACAGGGGGCGGGTCAGCCCCAGCATTTT
TRBJ2-3 TRBV11-1 TRBD2 - CASAEWLAGTTDTQYF TGTGCCAGCGCTGAATGGCTAGCGGGGACCACAGATACGCAGTATTTT
TRBJ1-2 TRBV7-3 - - CASSLSGEGGYTF TGTGCCAGCAGCTTAAGCGGTGAGGGAGGCTACACCTTC
TRBJ1-2 TRBV19 TRBD1 - CASSSPRGQANYGYTF TGTGCCAGTAGTTCCCCCCGCGGACAGGCGAACTATGGCTACACCTTC
TRBJ1-5 TRBV21-1 - - CASSPRRTGLGNQPQHF TGTGCCAGCAGCCCCAGAAGGACAGGGCTCGGCAATCAGCCCCAGCATTTT
TRBJ1-2 TRBV19 - - CASSAQGRAGYTF TGTGCCAGTAGTGCGCAGGGGCGAGCCGGCTACACCTTC
TRBJ2-3 TRBV7-9 - - CASSLAVTESHTQYF TGTGCCAGCAGCTTAGCGGTCACAGAGTCCCATACGCAGTATTTT
TRBJ1-2 TRBV18 - - CASSPLAGVYYGYTF TGTGCCAGCTCACCTTTGGCAGGGGTATATTATGGCTACACCTTC
TRBJ1-1 TRBV5-1 - - CASSLQGPKGEAFF TGCGCCAGCAGCTTGCAGGGGCCGAAGGGTGAAGCTTTCTTT
TRBJ2-7 TRBV3-1/TRBV3-2 - few CASSQVWTAPSYEQYF TGTGCCAGCAGCCAAGTTTGGACAGCCCCCTCCTACGAGCAGTACTTC
TRBJ1-2 TRBV15 - - CATSRDFRENYGYTF TGTGCCACCAGCAGAGACTTTCGGGAAAACTATGGCTACACCTTC
TRBJ1-2 TRBV2 - - CASSVNSQGGYGYTF TGTGCCAGCAGTGTAAATTCCCAGGGAGGCTATGGCTACACCTTC
TRBJ2-3 TRBV2 - few CASSAGTHSTDTQYF TGTGCCAGCAGCGCCGGGACACATAGCACAGATACGCAGTATTTT
TRBJ2-4 TRBV28 - - CASSFQAGLAKNIQYF TGTGCCAGCAGTTTTCAGGCAGGCTTAGCCAAAAACATTCAGTACTTC
TRBJ1-5 TRBV12-3/TRBV12-4 - - CASTSGDQPQHF TGTGCCAGCACCTCCGGAGATCAGCCCCAGCATTTT
TRBJ1-5 TRBV10-3 TRBD1 - CAISEGTENQPQHF TGTGCCATCAGTGAGGGGACAGAAAATCAGCCCCAGCATTTT
TRBJ1-1 TRBV2 - - CASNTVDSLNTEAFF TGTGCCAGCAATACAGTCGACAGCCTGAACACTGAAGCTTTCTTT
TRBJ1-2 TRBV11-2 - few CASSLERQVGYTF TGTGCCAGCAGCTTAGAACGGCAGGTTGGCTACACCTTC
TRBJ2-1 TRBV5-1 - once CASRPVPSSYNEQFF TGCGCCAGCCGCCCCGTACCGAGCTCCTACAATGAGCAGTTCTTC
TRBJ2-3 TRBV10-3 - - CAISDGVGFGTDTQYF TGTGCCATCAGTGACGGGGTAGGATTTGGCACAGATACGCAGTATTTT
TRBJ1-5 TRBV5-8 - - CASSPVAPQHF TGTGCCAGCAGCCCGGTCGCGCCCCAGCATTTT
TRBJ2-7 TRBV3-1/TRBV3-2 - - CASSQTREQYF TGTGCCAGCAGCCAAACGAGGGAGCAGTACTTC
TRBJ2-2 TRBV30 TRBD1 - CAWSAGTANTGELFF TGTGCCTGGAGTGCCGGGACAGCGAACACCGGGGAGCTGTTTTTT
TRBJ1-5 TRBV25-1 - - CASSPEGQGLQPQHF TGTGCCAGCAGCCCCGAAGGGCAGGGGCTGCAGCCCCAGCATTTT
TRBJ2-3 TRBV18 TRBD2 once CASSPLAGGTDTQYF TGTGCCAGCTCTCCTCTAGCGGGGGGCACAGATACGCAGTATTTT
TRBJ2-2 TRBV5-1 - - CASSLGGHANTGELFF TGCGCCAGCAGCTTGGGGGGACACGCGAACACCGGGGAGCTGTTTTTT
TRBJ1-6 TRBV5-4 TRBD1 - CASSRTGGNSPLHF TGTGCCAGCAGCCGAACAGGGGGCAATTCACCCCTCCACTTT
TRBJ2-7 TRBV30 TRBD1 - CAWRRGQGSYEQYF TGTGCCTGGAGACGAGGACAGGGATCCTACGAGCAGTACTTC
TRBJ2-5 TRBV5-4 - - CASSRIQARKETQYF TGTGCCAGCAGCAGGATCCAGGCCCGGAAAGAGACCCAGTACTTC
TRBJ1-1 TRBV11-2 TRBD1 - CASKPTGGDSTEAFF TGTGCCAGCAAACCTACAGGGGGCGATTCCACTGAAGCTTTCTTT
TRBJ1-2 TRBV18 TRBD1 - CASSPESNRGGYTF TGTGCCAGCTCACCCGAATCTAACAGGGGTGGCTACACCTTC
TRBJ2-3 TRBV10-3 TRBD1 - CASPTGARVTDTQYF TGTGCCAGTCCGACAGGGGCCCGAGTTACAGATACGCAGTATTTT
TRBJ1-6 TRBV12-3/TRBV12-4 - - CASSFYVSPLHF TGTGCCAGCAGTTTTTATGTTTCACCCCTCCACTTT
TRBJ1-2 TRBV5-4 TRBD1 - CASSAWDRRYGYTF TGTGCCAGCAGCGCCTGGGACAGGCGGTATGGCTACACCTTC
TRBJ2-7 TRBV27 - - CASSSLGPQGSSYEQYF TGTGCCAGCAGTTCCCTCGGGCCCCAGGGAAGCTCCTACGAGCAGTACTTC